The sequence of this TCR beta chain was determined in a study of shared clonotypes between healthy human individuals. Study-level findings and limits: Clonotype sharing among donors likely depends on sequencing depth. Clonotype sharing across a few donors was observed for about 5.2% of naive CD4 clonotypes. Estimated richness was generally greater in naive than memory subsets.

Investigators divided CD4+ cells into CD45RA+ naive and CD45RA-negative memory subsets. After removal of 4 bases from V and 4 bases from J, the junction contained 8 bases not matched to a gene. The germline gives CDR1 SGHDN, CDR2 FVKESK. This CDR3 spans 16 amino acids. With respect to this clone: The antigen remains unidentified.

Clones were sequenced by immunoSEQ multiplex PCR, and TCRdb holds only the in-frame ones, with some missing. The sample yields 2 million to 2.5 million clones, approximately 96% seen once. This rearrangement joins TRBV14 to TRBJ2-7, with 12 bases fitting TRBD2. The sequencing input was naive CD4+ T cells sorted from blood. Subset of the sample: CD45RA+ positively selected. The source of this sequence is a young man in good health. CDR3 in DNA: TGTGCCAGCAGCCGCAGCGGGACTAGCGGGTCTTACGAGCAGTACTTC. Encoded protein: CASSRSGTSGSYEQYF. Supplemented by reference TRBV14 and TRBJ2-7, the full variable domain reads EAGVTQFPSHSVIEKGQTVTLRCDPISGHDNLYWYRRVMGKEIKFLLHFVKESKQDESGMPNNRFLAERTGGTYSTLKVQPAELEDSGVYFCASSRSGTSGSYEQYFGPGTRLTVT.